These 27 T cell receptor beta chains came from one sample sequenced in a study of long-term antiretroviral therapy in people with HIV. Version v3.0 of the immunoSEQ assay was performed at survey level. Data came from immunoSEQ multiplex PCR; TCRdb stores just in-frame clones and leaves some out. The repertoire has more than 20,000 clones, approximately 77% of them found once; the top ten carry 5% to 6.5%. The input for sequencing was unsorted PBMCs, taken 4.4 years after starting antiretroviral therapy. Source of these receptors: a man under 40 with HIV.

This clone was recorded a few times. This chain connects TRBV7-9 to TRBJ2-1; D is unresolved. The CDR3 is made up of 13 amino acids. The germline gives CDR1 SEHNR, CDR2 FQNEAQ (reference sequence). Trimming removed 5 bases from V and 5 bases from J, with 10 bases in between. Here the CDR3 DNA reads TGTGCCAGCAGCCCGGACGGTCACAATGAGCAGTTCTTC. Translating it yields CASSPDGHNEQFF.

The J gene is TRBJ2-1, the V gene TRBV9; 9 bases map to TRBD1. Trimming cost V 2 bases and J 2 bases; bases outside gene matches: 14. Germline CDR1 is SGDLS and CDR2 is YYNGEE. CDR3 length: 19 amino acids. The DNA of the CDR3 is TGTGCCAGCAGCGTGGAGCCCCAACCGGGACAGGGCCCCTACAATGAGCAGTTCTTC. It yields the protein CASSVEPQPGQGPYNEQFF.

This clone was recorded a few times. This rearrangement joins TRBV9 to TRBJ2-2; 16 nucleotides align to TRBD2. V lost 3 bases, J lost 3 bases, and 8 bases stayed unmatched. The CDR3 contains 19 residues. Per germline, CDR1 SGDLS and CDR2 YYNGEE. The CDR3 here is CASSAPGLAGGPDTGELFF. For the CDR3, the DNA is TGTGCCAGCAGCGCACCGGGACTAGCGGGAGGGCCGGACACCGGGGAGCTGTTTTTT.

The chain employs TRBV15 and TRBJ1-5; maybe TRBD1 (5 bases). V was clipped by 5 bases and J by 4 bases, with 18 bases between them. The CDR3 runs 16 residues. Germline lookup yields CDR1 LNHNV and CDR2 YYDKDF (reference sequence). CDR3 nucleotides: TGTGCCACCAGCGATGACCAGCGACAGCCTAATCAGCCCCAGCATTTT. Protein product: CATSDDQRQPNQPQHF.

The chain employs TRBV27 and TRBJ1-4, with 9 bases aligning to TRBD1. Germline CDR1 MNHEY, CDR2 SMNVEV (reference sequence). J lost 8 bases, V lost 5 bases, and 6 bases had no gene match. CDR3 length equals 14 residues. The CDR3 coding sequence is TGTGCCAGCAGTCGGACAGGGGCGGGGGAAAAACTGTTTTTT. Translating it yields CASSRTGAGEKLFF.

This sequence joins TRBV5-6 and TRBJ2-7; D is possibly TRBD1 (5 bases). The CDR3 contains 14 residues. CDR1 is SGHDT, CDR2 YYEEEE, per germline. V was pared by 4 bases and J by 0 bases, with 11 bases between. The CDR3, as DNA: TGTGCCAGCAGCCCTGGGGCATCCTCCTACGAGCAGTACTTC. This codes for CASSPGASSYEQYF.

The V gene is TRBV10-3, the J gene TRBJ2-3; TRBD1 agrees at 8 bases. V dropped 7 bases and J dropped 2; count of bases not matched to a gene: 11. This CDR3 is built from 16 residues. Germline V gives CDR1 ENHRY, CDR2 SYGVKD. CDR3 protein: CAIKTDGQGATDTQYF. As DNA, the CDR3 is TGTGCCATCAAAACAGATGGACAGGGCGCCACAGATACGCAGTATTTT.

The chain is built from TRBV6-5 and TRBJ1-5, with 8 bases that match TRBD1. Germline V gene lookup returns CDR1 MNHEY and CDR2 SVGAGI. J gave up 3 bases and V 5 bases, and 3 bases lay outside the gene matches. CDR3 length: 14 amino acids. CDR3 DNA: TGTGCCAGCAGTGGACAGGGCGACAATCAGCCCCAGCATTTT. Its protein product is CASSGQGDNQPQHF.

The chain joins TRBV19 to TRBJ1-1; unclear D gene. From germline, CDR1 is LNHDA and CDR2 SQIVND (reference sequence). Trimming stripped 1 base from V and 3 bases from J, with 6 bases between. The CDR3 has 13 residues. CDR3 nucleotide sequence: TGTGCCAGTAGTATAGCTGGGGACACTGAAGCTTTCTTT. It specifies CASSIAGDTEAFF.

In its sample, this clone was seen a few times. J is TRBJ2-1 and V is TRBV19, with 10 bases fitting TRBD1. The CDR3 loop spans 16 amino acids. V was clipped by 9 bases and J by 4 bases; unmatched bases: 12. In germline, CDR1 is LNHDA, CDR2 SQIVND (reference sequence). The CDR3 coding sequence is TGTGCCAGCACCCCTCGGACAGGGGGGAAATACAATGAGCAGTTCTTC. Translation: CASTPRTGGKYNEQFF.

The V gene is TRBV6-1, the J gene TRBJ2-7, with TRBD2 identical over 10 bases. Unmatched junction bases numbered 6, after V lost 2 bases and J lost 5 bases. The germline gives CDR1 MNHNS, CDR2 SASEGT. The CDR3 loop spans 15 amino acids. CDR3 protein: CASSESAGGPDEQYF. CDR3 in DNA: TGTGCCAGCAGTGAATCAGCGGGAGGGCCTGACGAGCAGTACTTC.

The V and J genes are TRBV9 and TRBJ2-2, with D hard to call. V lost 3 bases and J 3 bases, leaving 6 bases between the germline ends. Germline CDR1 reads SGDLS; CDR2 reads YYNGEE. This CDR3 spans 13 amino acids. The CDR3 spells CASSDYDTGELFF. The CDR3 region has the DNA TGTGCCAGCAGCGATTACGACACCGGGGAGCTGTTTTTT.

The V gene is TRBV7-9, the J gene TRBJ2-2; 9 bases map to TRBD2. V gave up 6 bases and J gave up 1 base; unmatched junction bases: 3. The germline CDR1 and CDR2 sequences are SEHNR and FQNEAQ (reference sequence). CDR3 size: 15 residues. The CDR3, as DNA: TGTGCCAGCAGTTCTAGCGGGGAGAACACCGGGGAGCTGTTTTTT. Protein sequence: CASSSSGENTGELFF.

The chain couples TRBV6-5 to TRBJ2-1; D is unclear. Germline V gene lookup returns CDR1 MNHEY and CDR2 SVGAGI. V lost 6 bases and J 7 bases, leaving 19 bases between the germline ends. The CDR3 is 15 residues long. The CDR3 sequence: CASSPVEHHMNEQFF. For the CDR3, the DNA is TGTGCCAGCAGCCCAGTGGAGCACCACATGAATGAGCAGTTCTTC.

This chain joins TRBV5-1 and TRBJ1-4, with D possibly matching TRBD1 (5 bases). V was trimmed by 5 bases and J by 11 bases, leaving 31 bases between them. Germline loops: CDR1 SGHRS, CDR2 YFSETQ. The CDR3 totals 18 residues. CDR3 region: CASRSGPGTVGGVWKLFF. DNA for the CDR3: TGCGCCAGCAGATCCGGGCCAGGAACCGTGGGGGGGGTTTGGAAACTGTTTTTT. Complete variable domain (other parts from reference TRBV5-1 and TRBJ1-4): KAGVTQTPRYLIKTRGQQVTLSCSPISGHRSVSWYQQTPGQGLQFLFEYFSETQRNKGNFPGRFSGRQFSNSRSEMNVSTLELGDSALYLCASRSGPGTVGGVWKLFFGSGTQLSVL.

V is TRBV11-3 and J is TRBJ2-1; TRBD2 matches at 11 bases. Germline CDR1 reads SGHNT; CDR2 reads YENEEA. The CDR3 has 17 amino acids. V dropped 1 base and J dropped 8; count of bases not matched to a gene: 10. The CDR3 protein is CASSLGEGLADLDEQFF. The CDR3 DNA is TGTGCCAGCAGCTTAGGGGAGGGACTAGCGGACCTCGATGAGCAGTTCTTC.

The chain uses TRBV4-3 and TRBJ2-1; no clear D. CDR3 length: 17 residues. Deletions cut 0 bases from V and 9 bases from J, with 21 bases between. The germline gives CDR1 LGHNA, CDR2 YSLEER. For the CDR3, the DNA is TGCGCCAGCAGCCAAGATGTGGGTATTTACGAGGAGTTTGAGCAGTTCTTC. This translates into CASSQDVGIYEEFEQFF.

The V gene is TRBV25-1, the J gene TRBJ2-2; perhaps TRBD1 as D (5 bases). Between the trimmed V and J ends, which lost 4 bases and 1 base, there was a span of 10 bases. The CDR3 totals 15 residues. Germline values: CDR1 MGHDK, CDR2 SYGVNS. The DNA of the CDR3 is TGTGCCAGCAGTGCCAGGGCGGTGAACACCGGGGAGCTGTTTTTT. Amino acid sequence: CASSARAVNTGELFF.

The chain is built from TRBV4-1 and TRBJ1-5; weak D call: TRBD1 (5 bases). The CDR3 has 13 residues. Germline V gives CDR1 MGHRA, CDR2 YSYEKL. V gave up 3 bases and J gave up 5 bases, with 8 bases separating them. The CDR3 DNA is TGCGCCAGCAGCCATATGACAGATCAGCCCCAGCATTTT. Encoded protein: CASSHMTDQPQHF.

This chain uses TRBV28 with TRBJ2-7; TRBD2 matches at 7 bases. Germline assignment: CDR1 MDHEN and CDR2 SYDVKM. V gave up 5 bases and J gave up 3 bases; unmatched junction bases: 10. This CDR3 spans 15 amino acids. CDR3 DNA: TGTGCCAGCAGTACCCCCGCGGGGGAAAACTACGAGCAGTACTTC. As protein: CASSTPAGENYEQYF.

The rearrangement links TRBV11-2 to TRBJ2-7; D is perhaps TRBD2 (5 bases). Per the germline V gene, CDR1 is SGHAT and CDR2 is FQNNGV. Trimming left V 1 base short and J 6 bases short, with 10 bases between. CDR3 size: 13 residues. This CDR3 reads CASSLGLLVEQYF. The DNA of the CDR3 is TGTGCCAGCAGCTTAGGACTATTGGTCGAGCAGTACTTC. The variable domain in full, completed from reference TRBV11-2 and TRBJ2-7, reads EAGVAQSPRYKIIEKRQSVAFWCNPISGHATLYWYQQILGQGPKLLIQFQNNGVVDDSQLPKDRFSAERLKGVDSTLKIQPAKLEDSAVYLCASSLGLLVEQYFGPGTRLTVT.

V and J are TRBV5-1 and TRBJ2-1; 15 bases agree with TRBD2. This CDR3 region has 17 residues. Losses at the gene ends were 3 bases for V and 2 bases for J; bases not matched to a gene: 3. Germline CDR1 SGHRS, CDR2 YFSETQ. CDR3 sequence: CASSWTSGGAPYNEQFF. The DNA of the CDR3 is TGCGCCAGCAGCTGGACTAGCGGGGGGGCCCCCTACAATGAGCAGTTCTTC. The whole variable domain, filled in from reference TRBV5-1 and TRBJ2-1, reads KAGVTQTPRYLIKTRGQQVTLSCSPISGHRSVSWYQQTPGQGLQFLFEYFSETQRNKGNFPGRFSGRQFSNSRSEMNVSTLELGDSALYLCASSWTSGGAPYNEQFFGPGTRLTVL.

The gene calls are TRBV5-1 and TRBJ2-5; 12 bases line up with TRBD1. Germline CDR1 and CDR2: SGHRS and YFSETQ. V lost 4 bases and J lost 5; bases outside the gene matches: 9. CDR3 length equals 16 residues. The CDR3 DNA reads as TGCGCCAGCAGCGGAGGGACAGGGGGCAGGGCGGAGACCCAGTACTTC. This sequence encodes CASSGGTGGRAETQYF.

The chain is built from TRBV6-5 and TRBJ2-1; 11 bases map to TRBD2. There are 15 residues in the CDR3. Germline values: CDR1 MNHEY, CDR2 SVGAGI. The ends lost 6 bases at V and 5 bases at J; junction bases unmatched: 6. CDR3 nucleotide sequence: TGTGCCAGCAGCGCCGGGACTAGCGGAAACAATGAGCAGTTCTTC. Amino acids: CASSAGTSGNNEQFF.

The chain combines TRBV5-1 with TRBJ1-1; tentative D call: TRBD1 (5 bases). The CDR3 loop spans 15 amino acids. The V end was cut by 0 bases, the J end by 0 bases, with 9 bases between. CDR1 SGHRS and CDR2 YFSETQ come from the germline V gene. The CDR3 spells CASSLAQGLNTEAFF. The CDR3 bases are TGCGCCAGCAGCTTGGCGCAGGGTTTGAACACTGAAGCTTTCTTT.

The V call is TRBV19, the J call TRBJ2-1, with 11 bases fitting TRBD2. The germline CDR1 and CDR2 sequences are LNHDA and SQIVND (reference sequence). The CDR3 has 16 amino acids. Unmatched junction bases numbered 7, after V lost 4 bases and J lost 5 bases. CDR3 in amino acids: CASSNFPGLADNEQFF. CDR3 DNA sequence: TGTGCCAGTAGTAACTTCCCGGGACTAGCGGACAATGAGCAGTTCTTC.

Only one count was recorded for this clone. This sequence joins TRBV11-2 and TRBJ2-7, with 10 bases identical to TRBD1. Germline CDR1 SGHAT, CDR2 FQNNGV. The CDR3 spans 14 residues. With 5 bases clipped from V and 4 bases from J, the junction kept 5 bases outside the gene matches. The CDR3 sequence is CASSHGTGAYEQYF. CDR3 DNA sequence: TGTGCCAGCAGCCACGGGACAGGGGCTTACGAGCAGTACTTC.